This T cell receptor (beta chain) was identified during a study of T cells after posttransplantation cyclophosphamide. TCRdb's copy holds only in-frame clones and misses some; the assay was immunoSEQ multiplex PCR. The sample shows some 37,000 clones, none of them appearing just once. This clone has more than one count but fewer than ten. What it binds is not known. Peripheral blood was collected from the related graft donor on the marrow donation day. The CDR3 sequence is 14 residues long. CDR1 is MDHEN and CDR2 is SYDVKM in the germline V gene. Trimming took off 2 bases at V and 2 bases at J, with 8 bases between the two ends. Notes on the study in general: Blood and skin or GI T cell repertoires showed limited TRB overlap. Later post-transplant blood repertoires were often dominated by donor CD8+ memory clones. Recipient CMV seropositivity and CMV reactivation strongly tracked TRB clonality.

The chain combines TRBV28 with TRBJ2-3; a possible D gene is TRBD1 (5 bases). This TCR came from a girl aged 5-17 years in good health, CMV-negative, and a related stem cell transplant donor. Input material: PBMCs. The CDR3 loop reads CASSLRGFTDTQYF. The CDR3 region has the DNA TGTGCCAGCAGTTTAAGGGGCTTCACAGATACGCAGTATTTT. The variable domain in full, completed from reference TRBV28 and TRBJ2-3, reads DVKVTQSSRYLVKRTGEKVFLECVQDMDHENMFWYRQDPGLGLRLIYFSYDVKMKEKGDIPEGYSVSREKKERFSLILESASTNQTSMYLCASSLRGFTDTQYFGPGTRLTVL.